Shown below are 27 T cell receptor beta chains from a single sample sequenced in a study of CD8+CD57+ T cells in acquired aplastic anemia. Genomic DNA was employed as the template in profiling TCR beta VDJ and CDR3. In TCRdb, the reads were re-called with MiXCR into one record per CDR3 protein. Of roughly 180,000 distinct CDR3 sequences in the sample, 46% were seen once. Sequencing input: sorted CD4+, CD8+, or CD8+CD57+ T cells (not recorded which) from PBMCs. All receptors come from a human donor in good health.

The V gene is TRBV6-2 or TRBV6-3, the J gene TRBJ1-2, with a possible D match to TRBD1 (5 bases). The germline gives CDR1 MNHEY, CDR2 SVGEGT. The ends were cut back, 0 bases at V and 4 bases at J, with 21 bases in the middle. This CDR3 is built from 18 residues. This CDR3 reads CASSYSGRSLRAGYGYTF. CDR3 DNA: TGTGCCAGCAGTTACTCAGGCAGATCTCTCAGGGCTGGCTATGGCTACACCTTC.

In the case of this clonotype: With a much larger clone just one base away, this may be a read error. The rearrangement uses TRBV6-2 or TRBV6-3 and TRBJ2-5, with 7 bases aligning to TRBD1. The CDR3 runs 13 residues. Per the germline V gene, CDR1 is MNHEY and CDR2 is SVGEGT. The CDR3 reads CASSYDRVETLYF. The CDR3 bases are TGTGCCAGCAGTTACGACAGGGTTGAGACCCTGTACTTC.

This clonotype was found many times. V and J are TRBV20-1 and TRBJ2-5, with 12 bases identical to TRBD2. Germline CDR1 and CDR2: DFQATT and SNEGSKA (reference sequence). The CDR3 runs 15 residues. Germline trimming cut 1 base from V and 5 bases from J; bases unmatched to any gene: 5. CDR3 bases: TGCAGTGCTAGAGCTAGCGGGAGGGCCGGGGAGACCCAGTACTTC. Its translation is CSARASGRAGETQYF.

The gene calls are TRBV12-3 or TRBV12-4 and TRBJ2-5; the D is unclear. This CDR3 is built from 12 residues. V dropped 8 bases and J dropped 9 bases, with 16 bases sitting between them. The CDR3 DNA is TGTGCCAGCCAAAATAGCAATCAGCCCCAGTACTTC. Its protein product is CASQNSNQPQYF.

The chain joins TRBV11-1 to TRBJ2-1, with D possibly being TRBD1 or TRBD2 (5 bases each). CDR1 is SGHAT, CDR2 FQDESV, per germline (reference sequence). The CDR3 totals 15 residues. V dropped 1 base and J dropped 4 bases, with 11 bases sitting between them. CDR3 sequence reads: CASSLEPGRYNEQFF. DNA of the CDR3: TGTGCCAGCAGCTTAGAGCCGGGACGGTACAATGAGCAGTTCTTC.

This clonotype has at least ten counts. This rearrangement joins TRBV5-4 to TRBJ1-6; D is undetermined. The CDR3 spans 16 residues. V was cut by 4 bases and J by 10 bases, with 21 bases left in between. Germline CDR1 is SGHNT and CDR2 is YYREEE (reference sequence). The CDR3 sequence is CASSPPGKGSGSPLHF. The CDR3 coding sequence is TGTGCCAGCAGCCCACCGGGGAAGGGCTCGGGCTCACCCCTCCACTTT.

This chain connects TRBV2 to TRBJ1-1, with D uncertain. This CDR3 region has 13 residues. Germline CDR1 and CDR2: SNHLY and FYNNEI. With 5 bases removed from V and 3 bases from J, the gap between germline ends came to 10 bases. CDR3 amino acids: CASSLSTYTEAFF. The CDR3 DNA reads TGTGCCAGCAGTTTGTCGACTTACACTGAAGCTTTCTTT.

At least ten counts were recorded for this clonotype. The chain uses TRBV5-5 and TRBJ2-7; 9 bases map to TRBD1. The ends lost 0 bases at V and 0 bases at J; junction bases unmatched: 4. CDR1 and CDR2 (germline): SGHKS, YYEKEE (reference sequence). The CDR3 totals 16 residues. CDR3 nucleotides: TGTGCCAGCAGCTTGGCCAACAGGGGGCTCTCCTACGAGCAGTACTTC. It yields the protein CASSLANRGLSYEQYF.

On this clonotype itself: Its ends do not fully match the called genes, so a read error is possible. The V call is TRBV2, the J call TRBJ1-4; D not certain. Germline values: CDR1 SNHLY, CDR2 FYNNEI. CDR3 length: 15 residues. CDR3 DNA: TGTGCCAGCAGGGGAAGAGTCGACACTAATGACAAACTGTTTTTT. Protein: CASRGRVDTNDKLFF.

Turning to this clonotype: Possible read error: a much larger clone is one base away. The chain recombines TRBV5-1 with TRBJ1-3, with D hard to call. This CDR3 contains 13 residues. The germline V gene encodes CDR1 SGHRS and CDR2 YFSETQ. The CDR3, as DNA: TGCGCCAGCAGCTGGCGCTCTGGAAACACCTTATATTTT. The encoded protein is CASSWRSGNTLYF.

This clonotype was counted ten times or more. One end of the junction is discordant with germline, which a read error may explain. J is TRBJ1-2 and V is TRBV7-7; D may be TRBD1 (6 bases). Per the germline V gene, CDR1 is SSHAT and CDR2 is FNYEAQ (reference sequence). The CDR3 runs 18 residues. The CDR3: CASSHRGGEAHLNYGYTF. In DNA, the CDR3 is TGTGCTAGCAGCCATAGAGGGGGGGAAGCTCACCTTAACTATGGCTACACCTTC.

As concerns this clonotype: One junction end disagrees with the germline gene, perhaps due to a read error. The V gene is TRBV13, the J gene TRBJ2-6; 9 positions agree with TRBD1. The V gene's germline CDR1 is PRHDT and CDR2 FYEKMQ (reference sequence). CDR3 length equals 17 residues. The DNA for the CDR3 is TGTGCCAGTAATACGGGACAGGGAAGAACTGGGGTCAACGTCCTGACTTTC. The encoded protein is CASNTGQGRTGVNVLTF.

The chain recombines TRBV7-9 with TRBJ1-6, with D perhaps matching TRBD1 (5 bases). From germline, CDR1 is SEHNR and CDR2 FQNEAQ (reference sequence). The V and J ends lost 2 bases and 7 bases respectively, with 9 bases between them. This CDR3 contains 14 residues. This CDR3 reads CASSLSRENSPLHF. The DNA of the CDR3 is TGTGCCAGCAGCTTAAGCAGGGAAAATTCACCCCTCCACTTT.

The chain combines TRBV19 with TRBJ2-5, with a possible D match to TRBD2 (5 bases). The ends were cut back, 2 bases at V and 3 bases at J, with 13 bases in the middle. In germline, CDR1 is LNHDA, CDR2 SQIVND (reference sequence). CDR3 length equals 15 residues. The CDR3 nucleotides read TGTGCCAGTAGTATATTCCGCCGGGAAGAAGAGACCCAGTACTTC. It codes for CASSIFRREEETQYF.

With respect to this clonotype: A much larger clonotype is one base distant, so this may be a read error. V gene TRBV11-1 combines with J gene TRBJ2-1, with D perhaps assigned TRBD1 or TRBD2 (5 bases each). CDR1 is SGHAT, CDR2 FQDESV, per germline (reference sequence). The CDR3 runs 14 residues. The DNA for the CDR3 is TGTGCCAGCGGGCCCGTCCGGGACCGCAATGAGCGGTTCTTC. It yields the protein CASGPVRDRNERFF. The whole variable domain, filled in from reference TRBV11-1 and TRBJ2-1, reads EAEVAQSPRYKITEKSQAVAFWCDPISGHATLYWYRQILGQGPELLVQFQDESVVDDSQLPKDRFSAERLKGVDSTLKIQPAELGDSAMYLCASGPVRDRNERFFGPGTRLTVL.

The genes are TRBV19 and TRBJ2-7; 10 bases are shared with TRBD1. Germline trimming cut 5 bases from V and 5 bases from J; bases unmatched to any gene: 9. The germline gives CDR1 LNHDA, CDR2 SQIVND (reference sequence). This CDR3 spans 15 amino acids. The CDR3 region has the DNA TGTGCCAGTAGTGCAGAGGGACAGGGGTTCCACGAGCAGTACTTC. It codes for CASSAEGQGFHEQYF.

This clonotype was seen a handful of times. The J gene is TRBJ2-7, the V gene TRBV2; tentatively, D is TRBD2 (7 bases). V was cut by 4 bases and J by 3 bases, with 16 bases left in between. The CDR3 length is 15 residues. Germline V gene sequence: CDR1 SNHLY, CDR2 FYNNEI. Here the CDR3 reads CASSGGGGSFYEQYF. Written as DNA, the CDR3 is TGTGCCAGCAGTGGGGGGGGGGGCTCCTTCTACGAGCAGTACTTC. The full variable domain, completed using reference TRBV2 and TRBJ2-7, is EPEVTQTPSHQVTQMGQEVILRCVPISNHLYFYWYRQILGQKVEFLVSFYNNEISEKSEIFDDQFSVERPDGSNFTLKIRSTKLEDSAMYFCASSGGGGSFYEQYFGPGTRLTVT.

The chain joins TRBV25-1 to TRBJ2-3, with 8 bases aligning to TRBD2. This CDR3 has 15 residues. Trimming at V came to 3 bases and at J to 3 bases, leaving 5 bases not matched to a gene. Per germline, CDR1 MGHDK and CDR2 SYGVNS. The CDR3 DNA sequence: TGTGCCAGCAGTGATGATGAGCGGGGGACAGATACGCAGTATTTT. It specifies CASSDDERGTDTQYF.

This clonotype has just one count. The chain carries TRBV29-1 and TRBJ2-5, with 8 bases that match TRBD2. The junction had 5 bases not matched to a gene; V was cut back by 3 bases and J by 5 bases. In germline, CDR1 is SQVTM, CDR2 ANQGSEA. The CDR3 runs to 13 residues. CDR3 region: CSVDGRDGETQYF. CDR3 nucleotides: TGCAGCGTTGACGGGAGGGACGGGGAGACCCAGTACTTC.

This clonotype was seen many times. The CDR3 DNA reads TGTGCCAGCAGCTTAGGCTCTCAGGGCCCGGGGGAGACCCAGTACTTC. It translates to CASSLGSQGPGETQYF. The chain employs TRBV7-2 and TRBJ2-5; D might be TRBD1 or TRBD2, each matching 5 bases. Germline-derived CDR1 and CDR2 are SGHTA and FQGNSA. V was pared by 1 base and J by 5 bases, with 17 bases between. The CDR3 consists of 16 residues. Variable domain in full (rest from reference TRBV7-2 and TRBJ2-5): GAGVSQSPSNKVTEKGKDVELRCDPISGHTALYWYRQSLGQGLEFLIYFQGNSAPDKSGLPSDRFSAERTGGSVSTLTIQRTQQEDSAVYLCASSLGSQGPGETQYFGPGTRLLVL.

As regards this clonotype: A much larger clone is a single base away; this may be a read error. The rearrangement uses TRBV12-3 or TRBV12-4 and TRBJ2-3, with D possibly TRBD2 on 6 matching bases. CDR3 size: 15 residues. The CDR3 here is CTSSSLARSTDTQYF. DNA of the CDR3: TGTACCAGCAGTTCCCTAGCGAGAAGCACAGATACGCAGTATTTT.

This chain connects TRBV24-1 to TRBJ2-3, with D maybe TRBD2 (6 bases). Trimming left V 9 bases short and J 0 bases short, with 12 bases between. This CDR3 contains 14 residues. From germline, CDR1 is KGHDR and CDR2 SFDVKD. CDR3: CATGPAGSTDTQYF. The CDR3, as DNA: TGTGCCACCGGGCCGGCGGGAAGCACAGATACGCAGTATTTT.

The V and J genes are TRBV9 and TRBJ1-2; D call uncertain. This CDR3 is built from 15 residues. V lost 0 bases and J 2 bases, leaving 11 bases between the germline ends. Germline CDR1 is SGDLS and CDR2 is YYNGEE. CDR3 DNA sequence: TGTGCCAGCAGCGTAGGGTTGGGTGACAACTATGGCTACACCTTC. This gives the protein CASSVGLGDNYGYTF.

This clonotype was found many times. The rearrangement uses TRBV2 and TRBJ2-1; D unclear. The CDR3 spans 12 residues. CDR1 is SNHLY and CDR2 is FYNNEI in the germline V gene. Trimming removed 7 bases at V and 8 bases at J, with 12 bases between. CDR3 sequence reads: CASKERSDEQFF. The CDR3 coding sequence is TGTGCCAGCAAGGAACGATCAGATGAGCAGTTCTTC.

The chain joins TRBV24-1 to TRBJ2-3, with no clear D. There are 12 residues in the CDR3. V was pared by 1 base and J by 10 bases, with 8 bases between. In germline, CDR1 is KGHDR, CDR2 SFDVKD. The CDR3 nucleotides read TGTGCCACCAGTGATTTCAGTTGGGCGCAGTATTTT. It yields the protein CATSDFSWAQYF.

Ten or more counts support this clonotype. The chain links TRBV20-1 to TRBJ2-1; 7 bases are a match to TRBD1. CDR1 and CDR2 (germline): DFQATT, SNEGSKA (reference sequence). The V gene end was trimmed by 6 bases and the J gene end by 8 bases; junction bases not matched to a gene: 7. The CDR3 is 12 residues long. The chain's CDR3 is CSAKRQGHEQFF. The CDR3 coding sequence is TGCAGTGCCAAAAGACAGGGACATGAGCAGTTCTTC.

This sequence joins TRBV5-4 and TRBJ2-2; D is unclear. Between the trimmed V and J ends, which lost 0 bases and 4 bases, there was a span of 13 bases. This CDR3 spans 16 amino acids. Germline V gives CDR1 SGHNT, CDR2 YYREEE (reference sequence). The CDR3 sequence is CASSLAVLAGTGELFF. Written as DNA, the CDR3 is TGTGCCAGCAGCTTGGCCGTTTTAGCAGGCACCGGGGAGCTGTTTTTT. Full variable domain (outside the CDR3, taken from reference TRBV5-4 and TRBJ2-2): ETGVTQSPTHLIKTRGQQVTLRCSSQSGHNTVSWYQQALGQGPQFIFQYYREEENGRGNFPPRFSGLQFPNYSSELNVNALELDDSALYLCASSLAVLAGTGELFFGEGSRLTVL.